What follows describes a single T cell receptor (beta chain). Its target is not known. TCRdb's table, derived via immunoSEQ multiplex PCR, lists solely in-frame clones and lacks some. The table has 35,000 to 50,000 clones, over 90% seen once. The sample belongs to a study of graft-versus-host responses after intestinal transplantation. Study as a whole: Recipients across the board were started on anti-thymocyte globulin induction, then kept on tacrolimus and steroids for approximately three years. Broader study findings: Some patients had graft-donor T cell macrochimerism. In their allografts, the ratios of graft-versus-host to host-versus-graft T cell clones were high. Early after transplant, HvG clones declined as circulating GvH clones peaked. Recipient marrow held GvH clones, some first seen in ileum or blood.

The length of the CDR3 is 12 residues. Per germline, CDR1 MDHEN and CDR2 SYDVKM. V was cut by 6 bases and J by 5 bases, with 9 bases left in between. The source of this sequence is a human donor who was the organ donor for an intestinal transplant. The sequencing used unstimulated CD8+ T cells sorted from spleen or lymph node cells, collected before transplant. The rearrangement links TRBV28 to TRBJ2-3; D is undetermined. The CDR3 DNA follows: TGTGCCAGCAGGTTCGTTGGAGATACGCAGTATTTT. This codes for CASRFVGDTQYF.